This record covers a single T cell receptor beta chain. This sample was included in a study of memory CD4+ T cells and cytomegalovirus serostatus. Overall study context: Of the healthy Belgian adults, 9 or 10 were CMV seropositive and 24 seronegative.

Germline CDR1 reads SGHTA; CDR2 reads FQGNSA. Trimming cost V 5 bases and J 2 bases, with 20 bases left between them. The length of the CDR3 is 17 residues. Single viable CD3+CD4+CD8-CD45RO+ cells were sorted as the memory CD4+ T cells. Serostatus was set by detecting CMV pp150, pp28, p38, p52 IgG. Assay: immunoSEQ multiplex PCR; the TCRdb copy retains only in-frame clones and omits some. This sample has 35,000 to 50,000 clones; roughly three quarters occur once, and the top ten carry roughly 0.5%. The chain has TRBV7-2 and TRBJ2-3; tentative D call: TRBD2 (7 bases). Sequenced input: memory CD4+ T cells from blood. This clonotype was sampled from an adult in good health and CMV-seronegative. The CDR3 spells CASSREGGGGPTDTQYF. The CDR3 DNA reads TGTGCCAGCAGCCGAGAGGGCGGCGGGGGCCCCACAGATACGCAGTATTTT.